This T cell receptor beta chain was observed in a study of identical twins. Study-wide results and caveats: There were fewer insertions in abundant cord blood beta clonotypes, but memory repertoires showed no such pattern. The models systematically underestimated how much out-of-frame TCR alpha was shared in monozygotic twins. Excess sharing by twins proved weaker in beta out-of-frame sequences.

This clonotype was observed a handful of times. Its antigen remains unidentified. cDNA molecules carried unique molecular identifiers, and template switching added a universal primer site. From the 5' RACE reads, TCRdb called clonotypes with MiXCR, one entry per CDR3 protein. Of 450,000 or so distinct CDR3 sequences listed, 11% to 15% are singletons. Trimming stripped 4 bases from V and 5 bases from J, with 8 bases between. This CDR3 spans 12 amino acids. Germline assignment: CDR1 DFQATT and CDR2 SNEGSKA (reference sequence). The data also belong to a second study, concerning yellow fever vaccine responses in identical twins.

The chain joins TRBV20-1 to TRBJ1-4; D remains ambiguous. Sequenced material: CD4+ T cells sorted from blood. This clonotype was obtained from a woman between 18 and 29 years old in good health. CDR3 nucleotide sequence: TGCAGTGCTATGACGGGGAATGAAAAACTGTTTTTT. Its translation is CSAMTGNEKLFF.